This passage covers 12 T cell receptor beta chains from one sample sequenced in a study of CXCR3-negative and CXCR3-positive naive CD8 T cells. Their cognate antigens are unknown. Through 5' RACE with UMI labels, the TRB cDNA libraries were prepared. Using the 5' RACE reads, TCRdb records one entry per CDR3 protein without DNA. The sample includes tens of thousands of distinct CDR3 sequences. Points from the study as a whole: Higher TRB CDR3 hydrophobicity marked CXCR3-positive naive cells relative to CXCR3-negative naive cells.

The sequenced sample consisted of naive CXCR3+ CD8+ T cells from blood. Documented subset: CD45RO-CCR7+CD27+CD95- naive CD8+ T cells expressing CXCR3 (TNR3+). The origin of the receptors is a human donor in good health. Some clones in this sample may be carry-over from other donors' samples.

This rearrangement joins TRBV5-1 to TRBJ2-3; TCRdb's D call of TRBD2 is untestable without DNA. This CDR3 spans 14 amino acids. CDR1 SGHRS and CDR2 YFSETQ come from the germline V gene. CDR3 sequence reads: CASSYDGPEDTQYF.

The chain is built from TRBV5-1 and TRBJ2-3; TCRdb's D call, TRBD1, is unchecked because there is no DNA. This CDR3 comprises 14 residues. Looked up from germline, CDR1 is SGHRS and CDR2 is YFSETQ. CDR3 residues: CASSLEDTLDTQYF.

V usage is TRBV5-1 and J usage is TRBJ2-1; TCRdb names TRBD1, which stays unverified in the absence of DNA. The V gene's germline CDR1 is SGHRS and CDR2 YFSETQ. The CDR3 totals 16 residues. The CDR3 region is CASSLSLTGFVDEQFF. Filled out from reference TRBV5-1 and TRBJ2-1, the complete variable domain reads KAGVTQTPRYLIKTRGQQVTLSCSPISGHRSVSWYQQTPGQGLQFLFEYFSETQRNKGNFPGRFSGRQFSNSRSEMNVSTLELGDSALYLCASSLSLTGFVDEQFFGPGTRLTVL.

The gene calls are TRBV12-3 or TRBV12-4 and TRBJ2-1. The CDR3 runs 14 residues. CDR3 region: CASSLGGVGNEQFF.

V is TRBV6-5 and J is TRBJ1-3; checking the TCRdb D call of TRBD1 is not possible without DNA. The germline CDR1 and CDR2 sequences are MNHEY and SVGAGI. The CDR3 spans 14 residues. The CDR3 sequence is CASRTGTEVNTIYF.

J is TRBJ1-1 and V is TRBV4-1; TCRdb proposes TRBD1, but this gene call is untestable without DNA. The CDR3 runs to 17 residues. The germline CDR1 and CDR2 sequences are MGHRA and YSYEKL. CDR3 in amino acids: CASSLGDRGGVWTEAFF.

The chain uses TRBV6-2 or TRBV6-3 and TRBJ2-5; checking the TCRdb D call of TRBD1 is not possible without DNA. The germline V gene has CDR1 MNHEY and CDR2 SVGEGT. The CDR3 consists of 16 residues. The CDR3 is CASSYSGTGGGETQYF.

This chain joins TRBV28 and TRBJ2-7. Germline V CDR1 and CDR2: MDHEN, SYDVKM. This CDR3 is 12 amino acids long. CDR3 protein: CASSPGAYEQYF.

This rearrangement joins TRBV12-5 to TRBJ2-1; TCRdb lists TRBD2, though no DNA is available to test this call. The germline V gene encodes CDR1 LGHNT and CDR2 FRNRAP. This CDR3 contains 15 residues. The CDR3 here is CASGPEGFPYNEQFF.

The rearrangement uses TRBV14 and TRBJ2-1; with no DNA, the TCRdb D assignment of TRBD1 cannot be verified. Germline V gene lookup returns CDR1 SGHDN and CDR2 FVKESK. This CDR3 is built from 14 residues. CDR3: CASSVQDYYNEQFF.

This chain links TRBV15 with TRBJ2-3; TCRdb selects TRBD1, and the lack of DNA leaves this call unchecked. The CDR3 sequence is 12 residues long. From germline, CDR1 is LNHNV and CDR2 YYDKDF (reference sequence). CDR3 in amino acids: CATRLGADTQYF.

This sequence joins TRBV12-3 or TRBV12-4 and TRBJ2-1; the TRBD2 assignment by TCRdb is unverifiable without DNA. The CDR3 spans 15 residues. The CDR3 sequence: CASSLNQGGNNEQFF.